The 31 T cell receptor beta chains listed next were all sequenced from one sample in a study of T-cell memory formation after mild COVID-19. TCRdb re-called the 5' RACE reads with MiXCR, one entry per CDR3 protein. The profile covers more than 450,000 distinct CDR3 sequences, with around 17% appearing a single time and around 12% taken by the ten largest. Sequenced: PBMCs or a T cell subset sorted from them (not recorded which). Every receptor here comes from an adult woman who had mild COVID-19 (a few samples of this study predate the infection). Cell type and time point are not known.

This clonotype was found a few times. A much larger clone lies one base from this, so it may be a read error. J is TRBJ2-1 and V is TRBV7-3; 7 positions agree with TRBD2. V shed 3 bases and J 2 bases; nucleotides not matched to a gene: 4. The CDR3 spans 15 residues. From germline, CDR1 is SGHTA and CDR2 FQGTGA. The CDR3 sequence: CASSLGGSPYNEQFF. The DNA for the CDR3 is TGTGCCAGCAGCTTGGGGGGGAGCCCCTACAATGAGCAGTTCTTC.

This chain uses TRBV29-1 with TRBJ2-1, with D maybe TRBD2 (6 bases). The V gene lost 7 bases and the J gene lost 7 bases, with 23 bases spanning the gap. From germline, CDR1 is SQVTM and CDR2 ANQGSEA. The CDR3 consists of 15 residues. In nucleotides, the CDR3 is TGCAGCGCCAGAAGGACTACCTTCGAAGTTAATGAGCAGTTCTTC. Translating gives CSARRTTFEVNEQFF.

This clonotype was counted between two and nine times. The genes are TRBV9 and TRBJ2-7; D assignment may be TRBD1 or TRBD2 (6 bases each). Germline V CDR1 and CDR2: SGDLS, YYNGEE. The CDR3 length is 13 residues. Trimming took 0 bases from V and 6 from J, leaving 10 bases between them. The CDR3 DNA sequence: TGTGCCAGCAGCGTAGAGGGGGGCGGCGAGCAGTACTTC. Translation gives CASSVEGGGEQYF.

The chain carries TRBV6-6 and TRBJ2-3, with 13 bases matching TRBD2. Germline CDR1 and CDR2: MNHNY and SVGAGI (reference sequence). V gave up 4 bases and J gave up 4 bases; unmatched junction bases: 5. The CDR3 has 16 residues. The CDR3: CASSFTSGRAADTQYF. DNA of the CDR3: TGTGCCAGCAGTTTTACTAGCGGGAGGGCCGCAGATACGCAGTATTTT.

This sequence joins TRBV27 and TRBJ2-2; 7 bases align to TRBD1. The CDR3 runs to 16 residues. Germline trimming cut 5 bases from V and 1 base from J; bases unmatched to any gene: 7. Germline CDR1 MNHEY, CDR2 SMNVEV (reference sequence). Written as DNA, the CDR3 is TGTGCCAGCAGTCCCCCAGGGGGTCTGAACACCGGGGAGCTGTTTTTT. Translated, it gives CASSPPGGLNTGELFF.

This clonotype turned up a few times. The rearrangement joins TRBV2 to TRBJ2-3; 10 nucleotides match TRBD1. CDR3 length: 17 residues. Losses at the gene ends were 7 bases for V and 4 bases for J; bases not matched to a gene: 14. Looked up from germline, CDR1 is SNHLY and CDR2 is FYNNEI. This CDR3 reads CASILLPGQGTADTQYF. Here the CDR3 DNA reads TGTGCCAGCATTTTGCTTCCGGGACAGGGGACGGCAGATACGCAGTATTTT.

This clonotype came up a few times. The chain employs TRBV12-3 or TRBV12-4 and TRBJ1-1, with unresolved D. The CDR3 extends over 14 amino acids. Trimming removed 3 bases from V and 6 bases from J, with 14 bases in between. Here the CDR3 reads CASSLDSDGAEAFF. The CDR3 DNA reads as TGTGCCAGCAGTTTGGACTCCGACGGGGCTGAAGCTTTCTTT.

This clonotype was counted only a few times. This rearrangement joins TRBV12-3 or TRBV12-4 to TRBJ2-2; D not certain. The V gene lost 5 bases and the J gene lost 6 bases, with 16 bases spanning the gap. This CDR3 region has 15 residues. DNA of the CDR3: TGTGCCAGCAGTGCTAGGTCCGAGGTACCCGGGGAGCTGTTTTTT. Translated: CASSARSEVPGELFF.

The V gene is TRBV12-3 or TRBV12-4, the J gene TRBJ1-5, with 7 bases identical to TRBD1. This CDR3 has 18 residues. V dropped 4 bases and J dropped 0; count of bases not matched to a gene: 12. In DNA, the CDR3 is TGTGCCAGCAGTTCCCACGGCAGGGGGGTTGATAGCAATCAGCCCCAGCATTTT. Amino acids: CASSSHGRGVDSNQPQHF.

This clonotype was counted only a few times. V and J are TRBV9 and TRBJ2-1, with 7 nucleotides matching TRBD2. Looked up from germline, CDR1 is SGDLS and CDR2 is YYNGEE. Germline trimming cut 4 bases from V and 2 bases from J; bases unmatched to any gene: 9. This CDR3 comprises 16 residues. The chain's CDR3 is CASSHSAGVAYNEQFF. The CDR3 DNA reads TGTGCCAGCAGCCATTCGGCGGGGGTTGCCTACAATGAGCAGTTCTTC.

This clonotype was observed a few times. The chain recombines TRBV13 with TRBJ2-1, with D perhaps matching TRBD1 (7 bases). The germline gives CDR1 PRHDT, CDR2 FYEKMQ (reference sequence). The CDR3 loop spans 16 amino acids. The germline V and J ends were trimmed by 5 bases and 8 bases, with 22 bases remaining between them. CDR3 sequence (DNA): TGTGCCAGCAGCCGCCCCACAGGGGTTAGGAGGGATGAGCAGTTCTTC. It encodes CASSRPTGVRRDEQFF. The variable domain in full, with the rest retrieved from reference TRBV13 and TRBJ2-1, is AAGVIQSPRHLIKEKRETATLKCYPIPRHDTVYWYQQGPGQDPQFLISFYEKMQSDKGSIPDRFSAQQFSDYHSELNMSSLELGDSALYFCASSRPTGVRRDEQFFGPGTRLTVL.

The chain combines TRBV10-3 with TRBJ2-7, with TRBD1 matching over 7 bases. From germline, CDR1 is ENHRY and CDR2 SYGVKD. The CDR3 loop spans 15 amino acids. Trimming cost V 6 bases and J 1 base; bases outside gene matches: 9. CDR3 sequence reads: CAISPGTVGSYEQYF. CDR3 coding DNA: TGTGCCATCAGCCCCGGGACAGTAGGGTCCTACGAGCAGTACTTC.

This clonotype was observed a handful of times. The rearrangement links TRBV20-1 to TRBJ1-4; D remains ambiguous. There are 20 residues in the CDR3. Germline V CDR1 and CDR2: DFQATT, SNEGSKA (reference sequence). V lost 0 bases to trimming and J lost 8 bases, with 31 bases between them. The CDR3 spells CSAREGPLNGFTGIGEKLFF. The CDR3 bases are TGCAGTGCTAGAGAGGGCCCCTTGAACGGTTTCACCGGAATCGGCGAAAAACTGTTTTTT.

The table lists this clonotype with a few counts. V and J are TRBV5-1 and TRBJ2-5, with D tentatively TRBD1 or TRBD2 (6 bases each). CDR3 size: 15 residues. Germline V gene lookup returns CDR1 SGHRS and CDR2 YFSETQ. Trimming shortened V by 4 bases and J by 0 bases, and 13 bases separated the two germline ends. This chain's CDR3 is CASSPGAAHQETQYF. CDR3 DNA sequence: TGCGCCAGCAGCCCGGGGGCGGCCCACCAAGAGACCCAGTACTTC.

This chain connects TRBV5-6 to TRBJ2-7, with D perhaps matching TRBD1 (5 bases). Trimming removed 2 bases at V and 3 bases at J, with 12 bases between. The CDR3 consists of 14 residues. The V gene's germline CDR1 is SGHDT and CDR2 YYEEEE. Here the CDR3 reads CASSFSGRDYEQYF. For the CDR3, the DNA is TGTGCCAGCAGCTTTTCGGGCAGGGACTACGAGCAGTACTTC.

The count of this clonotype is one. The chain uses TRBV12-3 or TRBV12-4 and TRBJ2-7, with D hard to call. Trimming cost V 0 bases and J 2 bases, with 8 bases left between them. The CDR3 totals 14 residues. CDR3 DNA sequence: TGTGCCAGCAGTTTAGCATCCAGTCCCTACGAGCAGTACTTC. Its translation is CASSLASSPYEQYF.

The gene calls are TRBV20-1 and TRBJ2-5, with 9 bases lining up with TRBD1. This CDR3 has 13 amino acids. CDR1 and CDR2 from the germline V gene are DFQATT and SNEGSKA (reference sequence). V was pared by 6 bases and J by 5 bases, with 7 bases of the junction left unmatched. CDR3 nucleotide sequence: TGCAGTGCCTTGACAGGGGGTGAGGAGACCCAGTACTTC. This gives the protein CSALTGGEETQYF.

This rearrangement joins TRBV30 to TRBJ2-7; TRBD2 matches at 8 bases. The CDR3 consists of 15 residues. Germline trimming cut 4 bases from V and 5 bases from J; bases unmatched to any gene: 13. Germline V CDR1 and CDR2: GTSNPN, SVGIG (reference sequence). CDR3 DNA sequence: TGTGCCTGGACCAAGGGGTCCAGCGGGAGCAACGAGCAGTACTTC. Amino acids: CAWTKGSSGSNEQYF.

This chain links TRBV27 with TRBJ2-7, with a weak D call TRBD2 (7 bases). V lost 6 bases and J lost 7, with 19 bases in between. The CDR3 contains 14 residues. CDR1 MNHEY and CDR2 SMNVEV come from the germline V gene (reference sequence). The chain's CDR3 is CASSRGLLGWEQYF. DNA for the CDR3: TGTGCCAGCAGCAGGGGACTACTTGGCTGGGAGCAGTACTTC.

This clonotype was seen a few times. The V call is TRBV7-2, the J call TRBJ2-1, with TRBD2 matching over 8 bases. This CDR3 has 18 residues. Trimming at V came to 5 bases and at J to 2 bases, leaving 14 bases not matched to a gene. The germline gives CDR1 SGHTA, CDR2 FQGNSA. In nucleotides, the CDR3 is TGTGCCAGCAGCCCCCCAAAAATCGCACTAGCGGCCTACAATGAGCAGTTCTTC. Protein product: CASSPPKIALAAYNEQFF.

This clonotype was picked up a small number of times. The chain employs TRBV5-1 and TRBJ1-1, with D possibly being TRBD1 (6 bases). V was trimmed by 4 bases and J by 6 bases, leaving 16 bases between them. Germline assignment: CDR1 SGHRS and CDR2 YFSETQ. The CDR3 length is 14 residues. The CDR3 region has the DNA TGCGCCAGCAGCCAGGCAGGGGTGTACGCTGAAGCTTTCTTT. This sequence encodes CASSQAGVYAEAFF.

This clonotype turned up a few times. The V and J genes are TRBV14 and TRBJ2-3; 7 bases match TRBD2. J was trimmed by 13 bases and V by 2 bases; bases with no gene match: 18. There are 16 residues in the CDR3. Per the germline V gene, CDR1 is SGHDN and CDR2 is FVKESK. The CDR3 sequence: CASSQLGTNPALREYF. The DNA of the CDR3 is TGTGCCAGCAGCCAACTGGGGACTAACCCGGCCCTCCGGGAGTATTTT.

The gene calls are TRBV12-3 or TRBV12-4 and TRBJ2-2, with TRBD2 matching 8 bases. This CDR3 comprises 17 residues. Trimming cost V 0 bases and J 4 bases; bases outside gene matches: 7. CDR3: CASSLASGKEGTGELFF. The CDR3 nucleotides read TGTGCCAGCAGTTTAGCTAGCGGGAAGGAGGGCACCGGGGAGCTGTTTTTT.

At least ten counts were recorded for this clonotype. CDR3 residues: CASSLVRTGELFF. The CDR3 DNA follows: TGTGCCAGCAGCTTAGTGCGCACCGGGGAGCTGTTTTTT. The genes are TRBV7-2 and TRBJ2-2, with no clear D. Trimming removed 1 base from V and 4 bases from J, with 4 bases in between. Germline loops: CDR1 SGHTA, CDR2 FQGNSA. CDR3 length equals 13 residues.

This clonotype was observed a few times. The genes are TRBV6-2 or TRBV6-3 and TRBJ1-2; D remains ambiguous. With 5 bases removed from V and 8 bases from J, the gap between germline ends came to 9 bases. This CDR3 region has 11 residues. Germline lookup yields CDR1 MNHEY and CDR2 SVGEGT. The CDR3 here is CASSQTLGYTF. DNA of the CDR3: TGTGCCAGCAGTCAGACTTTGGGCTACACCTTC.

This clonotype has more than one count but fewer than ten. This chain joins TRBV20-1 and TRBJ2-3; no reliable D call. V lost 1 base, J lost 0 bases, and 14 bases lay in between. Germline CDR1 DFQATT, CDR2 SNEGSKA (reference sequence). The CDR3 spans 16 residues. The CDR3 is CSARALFRSSTDTQYF. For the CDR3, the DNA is TGCAGTGCTAGAGCACTTTTCCGGTCTAGCACAGATACGCAGTATTTT.

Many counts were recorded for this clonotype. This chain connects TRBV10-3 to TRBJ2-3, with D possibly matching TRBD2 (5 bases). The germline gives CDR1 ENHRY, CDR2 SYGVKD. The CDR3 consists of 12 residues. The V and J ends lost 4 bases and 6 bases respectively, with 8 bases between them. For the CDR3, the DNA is TGTGCCATCAGTGGGGAGCGGGATACGCAGTATTTT. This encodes CAISGERDTQYF.

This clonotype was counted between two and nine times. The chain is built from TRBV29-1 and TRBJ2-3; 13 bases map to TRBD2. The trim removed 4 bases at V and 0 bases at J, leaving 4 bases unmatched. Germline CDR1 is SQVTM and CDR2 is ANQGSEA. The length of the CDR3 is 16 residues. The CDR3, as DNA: TGCAGCGTTGGAGGGACTAGCGGGGTTAGCACAGATACGCAGTATTTT. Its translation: CSVGGTSGVSTDTQYF.

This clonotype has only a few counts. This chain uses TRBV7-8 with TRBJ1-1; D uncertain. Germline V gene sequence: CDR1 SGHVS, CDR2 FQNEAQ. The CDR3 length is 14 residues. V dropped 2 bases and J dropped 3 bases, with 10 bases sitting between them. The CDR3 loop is CASSLLVRDTEAFF. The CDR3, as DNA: TGTGCCAGCAGCTTACTCGTAAGGGACACTGAAGCTTTCTTT.

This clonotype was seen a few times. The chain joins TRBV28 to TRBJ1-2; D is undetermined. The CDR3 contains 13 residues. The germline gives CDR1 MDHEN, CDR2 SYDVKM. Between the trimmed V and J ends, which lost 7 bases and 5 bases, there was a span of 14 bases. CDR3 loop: CASTPPGGYGYTF. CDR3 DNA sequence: TGTGCCAGCACCCCCCCGGGAGGTTATGGCTACACCTTC.

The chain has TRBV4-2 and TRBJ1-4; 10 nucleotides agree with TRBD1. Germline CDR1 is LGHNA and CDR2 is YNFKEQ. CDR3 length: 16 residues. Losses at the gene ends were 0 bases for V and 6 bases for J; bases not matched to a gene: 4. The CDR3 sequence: CASSQDPGTGDEKLFF. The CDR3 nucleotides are TGTGCCAGCAGCCAAGATCCCGGGACAGGGGATGAAAAACTGTTTTTT.